This TCR beta chain was recovered during a study of blood T cell repertoires in COVID-19. About the research overall: The samples span acute and convalescent COVID-19 from the United States, Italy and Spain. Sample material is recorded as cDNA or gDNA derived from T cells, B-cell-depleted T cells, or PBMCs.

Germline CDR1 MNHNY, CDR2 SVGAGI (reference sequence). CDR3 length equals 16 residues. The junction had 8 bases not matched to a gene; V was cut back by 2 bases and J by 7 bases. Original processing methods: Estimation of nucleated cell counts relied on the amplification of reference gene primers. Measured with immunoSEQ multiplex PCR; TCRdb has only the in-frame clones, and not every one. V and J calls and clone size come straight from that table; D and trimming were deduced from the DNA. Among around 210,000 clones, 85% were seen once, and the ten largest hold 5.1%. The receptor was isolated from a man aged 50-59 years with COVID-19, enrolled during active disease. The V and J genes are TRBV6-6 and TRBJ2-1; 10 bases align to TRBD2. Sequences were obtained from peripheral blood. The CDR3 region has the DNA TGTGCCAGCAGTTACCCAACTAGCGGGGCCTTGAATGAGCAGTTCTTC. This codes for CASSYPTSGALNEQFF.